This T cell receptor (beta chain) was retrieved from a study of Ad26.COV2.S vaccination and SARS-CoV-2 variants. General study points: Reported post-vaccination CD8+ and CD4+ T cell responses to spike showed substantial breadth. Vaccine recipients surpassed placebo recipients in spike-specific TCR breadth.

Treatment specified: 19 received Ad26.COV2.S at low or high dose, single or two shots; 5 received placebo; per-sample allocation not given. Samples were taken on day 63 after the first vaccine or placebo injection. In Boston, the donor was an adult between 18-55 years of age. An Ad26 vector carrying the Wuhan-strain SARS-CoV-2 spike served as the vaccine. TCRdb's copy holds only in-frame clones and misses some; the assay was immunoSEQ multiplex PCR. The sample contains over 450,000 clones, 80% to 90% of which appear only once. In the case of this clone: The antigen is not known.

Germline V gene lookup returns CDR1 SGHRS and CDR2 YFSETQ. Trimming pared 0 bases from V and 5 bases from J, leaving 15 bases between. This CDR3 spans 15 amino acids. This receptor was obtained from a person between 18 and 59 years old who received the Ad26.COV2.S COVID-19 vaccine or a placebo. The chain carries TRBV5-1 and TRBJ2-7; weak D call: TRBD1 (6 bases). Source: peripheral blood, taken in a trial of Ad26.COV2.S vaccine versus placebo. This chain's CDR3 is CASSLGNGQFDEQYF. The CDR3 DNA reads as TGCGCCAGCAGCTTGGGGAATGGACAGTTCGACGAGCAGTACTTC.